The 15 T cell receptor beta chains listed next were all sequenced from one sample in a study of T cell repertoires in cytomegalovirus infection. One entry per CDR3 protein, called by TCRdb with MiXCR from the reads. The data show under 850,000 distinct CDR3 sequences, with roughly 35% seen just once and 2.8% held by the top ten. Sequences were obtained from PBMCs. The receptors derive from a human donor in good health (CMV status not recorded). Some clones in this sample may be carry-over from other donors' samples.

The chain combines TRBV24-1 with TRBJ2-7; perhaps TRBD2 as D (5 bases). Germline values: CDR1 KGHDR, CDR2 SFDVKD. V was pared by 4 bases and J by 0 bases, with 12 bases between. The CDR3 covers 15 residues. The CDR3 DNA reads as TGTGCCACCAGTGACGGCAAGCGGAGCTCCTACGAGCAGTACTTC. Its protein is CATSDGKRSSYEQYF.

Many counts were recorded for this clonotype. The chain employs TRBV7-2 and TRBJ2-7, with unresolved D. CDR3 length equals 14 residues. CDR1 and CDR2 (germline): SGHTA, FQGNSA. V lost 1 base to trimming and J lost 4 bases, with 11 bases between them. The chain's CDR3 is CASSLEAFSYEQYF. For the CDR3, the DNA is TGTGCCAGCAGCTTAGAGGCCTTTTCTTACGAGCAGTACTTC.

J is TRBJ2-1 and V is TRBV4-2; possibly TRBD1 or TRBD2 for D (5 bases each). V lost 3 bases and J lost 4, with 13 bases in between. The CDR3 has 15 amino acids. CDR1 and CDR2 from the germline V gene are LGHNA and YNFKEQ. The CDR3 is CASSHRDPTYNEQFF. In nucleotides, the CDR3 is TGTGCCAGCAGCCACCGGGACCCCACATACAATGAGCAGTTCTTC.

CDR3 coding DNA: TGTGCCAGCAGCGGTGTAATGGGAGCAGAGCAGTACTTC. Amino acid sequence: CASSGVMGAEQYF. The chain couples TRBV28 to TRBJ2-7; tentatively, D is TRBD2 (5 bases). Deletions cut 6 bases from V and 7 bases from J, with 16 bases between. The CDR3 has 13 residues. Per the germline V gene, CDR1 is MDHEN and CDR2 is SYDVKM.

There are a few counts of this clonotype. The CDR3 coding sequence is TGTGCCAGCAGAAAGAAATATAGCAATCAGCCCCAGCATTTT. This codes for CASRKKYSNQPQHF. The chain has TRBV28 and TRBJ1-5; D unclear. Trimming took off 6 bases at V and 0 bases at J, with 9 bases between the two ends. The CDR3 runs 14 residues. Germline CDR1 and CDR2: MDHEN and SYDVKM.

This chain connects TRBV5-5 to TRBJ2-7; the D is unclear. CDR1 is SGHKS and CDR2 is YYEKEE in the germline V gene (reference sequence). CDR3 size: 12 residues. Deletions cut 0 bases from V and 2 bases from J, with 3 bases between. The CDR3 reads CASSLETYEQYF. CDR3 nucleotide sequence: TGTGCCAGCAGCTTGGAGACCTACGAGCAGTACTTC.

This clonotype occurred a few times. The chain has TRBV13 and TRBJ1-1; tentative D call: TRBD1 (5 bases). The CDR3 runs 13 residues. Trimming left V 3 bases short and J 4 bases short, with 9 bases between. Per the germline V gene, CDR1 is PRHDT and CDR2 is FYEKMQ (reference sequence). The CDR3 DNA reads TGTGCCAGCAGCTTTCAGGGAACCACTGAAGCTTTCTTT. Translation: CASSFQGTTEAFF.

This clonotype turned up a few times. The chain uses TRBV12-3 or TRBV12-4 and TRBJ1-5; 8 nucleotides agree with TRBD1. V dropped 1 base and J dropped 4; count of bases not matched to a gene: 12. This CDR3 is built from 18 residues. The CDR3 spells CASSLDGRTGKRNQPQHF. The DNA for the CDR3 is TGTGCCAGCAGTTTAGACGGGAGGACAGGGAAGAGGAATCAGCCCCAGCATTTT.

This clonotype was detected ten times or more. The chain has TRBV7-8 and TRBJ1-5, with 8 bases lining up with TRBD1. V was pared by 0 bases and J by 4 bases, with 5 bases of the junction left unmatched. Germline loops: CDR1 SGHVS, CDR2 FQNEAQ. This CDR3 has 16 residues. This CDR3 is CASSLAGTGRNQPQHF. The CDR3 region has the DNA TGTGCCAGCAGCTTAGCCGGGACAGGTCGTAATCAGCCCCAGCATTTT.

As concerns this clonotype: This may stem from a read error, because a much larger clone lies one nucleotide away. The chain is built from TRBV28 and TRBJ2-7, with D perhaps matching TRBD1 (6 bases). The CDR3 is 14 amino acids. Germline V gene lookup returns CDR1 MDHEN and CDR2 SYDVKM. The CDR3 loop is CTSSLGKQGREQYF. The CDR3 DNA reads as TGTACCAGCAGTTTGGGGAAACAGGGCCGCGAGCAGTACTTC.

V gene TRBV7-2 combines with J gene TRBJ1-1; D gene ambiguous. Germline V CDR1 and CDR2: SGHTA, FQGNSA. The CDR3 totals 15 residues. V lost 5 bases and J 4 bases, leaving 17 bases between the germline ends. The chain's CDR3 is CASSLGEGRITEAFF. CDR3 sequence (DNA): TGTGCCAGCAGCCTCGGCGAAGGGAGGATCACTGAAGCTTTCTTT.

The chain uses TRBV10-3 and TRBJ2-3; 10 bases align to TRBD2. CDR1 is ENHRY and CDR2 is SYGVKD in the germline V gene. With 7 bases clipped from V and 10 bases from J, the junction kept 5 bases outside the gene matches. This CDR3 is built from 12 residues. The CDR3 DNA follows: TGTGCCATCACCTCTAGCGGGAGAGCGCAGTATTTT. It specifies CAITSSGRAQYF.

The rearrangement joins TRBV5-4 to TRBJ2-3; perhaps TRBD2 as D (6 bases). With 1 base removed from V and 2 bases from J, the gap between germline ends came to 14 bases. The CDR3 covers 16 residues. Germline V gives CDR1 SGHNT, CDR2 YYREEE (reference sequence). The CDR3 loop is CASSLRLADTTDTQYF. DNA for the CDR3: TGTGCCAGCAGCTTGAGGTTAGCGGATACCACAGATACGCAGTATTTT.

This clonotype has just a few counts. CDR3 in amino acids: CASSPGGVTPHVQYF. As DNA, the CDR3 is TGTGCCAGCAGCCCCGGAGGGGTGACACCTCACGTTCAGTACTTC. This chain uses TRBV11-3 with TRBJ2-4; a weak D match, TRBD2 (6 bases). V was pared by 5 bases and J by 11 bases, with 22 bases between. The CDR3 length is 15 residues. Germline V gives CDR1 SGHNT, CDR2 YENEEA.

This clonotype has more than one count but fewer than ten. The rearrangement joins TRBV4-1 to TRBJ2-7; no clear D gene. The CDR3 is 14 residues long. Germline CDR1 is MGHRA and CDR2 is YSYEKL. Between the trimmed V and J ends, which lost 1 base and 0 bases, there was a span of 7 bases. CDR3 residues: CASSQVVGSYEQYF. Here the CDR3 DNA reads TGCGCCAGCAGCCAAGTTGTAGGCTCCTACGAGCAGTACTTC.